The 26 T cell receptor beta chains in this list originate from one sample, sequenced in a study of siplizumab effects on memory and regulatory T cells. Clones were read by immunoSEQ multiplex PCR, and TCRdb kept only the in-frame ones, dropping some. The sample consists of 100,000 or so clones, around nine tenths of them appearing once. Specimen: CD4+ T cells sorted from blood. The receptors were sampled from a human donor in good health.

The chain is built from TRBV5-1 and TRBJ1-5; a weak D match, TRBD1 (6 bases). Germline-derived CDR1 and CDR2 are SGHRS and YFSETQ. This CDR3 has 17 amino acids. The germline V and J ends were trimmed by 0 bases and 1 base, with 14 bases remaining between them. The CDR3 DNA sequence: TGCGCCAGCAGCTTGGCCCCTAGGGGGACGAGCAATCAGCCCCAGCATTTT. As protein: CASSLAPRGTSNQPQHF.

The rearrangement joins TRBV5-1 to TRBJ2-7; 7 nucleotides align to TRBD2. V lost 2 bases to trimming and J lost 0 bases; unmatched junction nucleotides: 2. The CDR3 is 14 residues long. Per the germline V gene, CDR1 is SGHRS and CDR2 is YFSETQ. The CDR3 sequence is CASSFGGSSYEQYF. Written as DNA, the CDR3 is TGCGCCAGCAGCTTCGGGGGGAGCTCCTACGAGCAGTACTTC.

The count of this clone is one. V is TRBV6-1 and J is TRBJ2-7; TRBD2 aligns across 9 bases. CDR1 is MNHNS, CDR2 SASEGT, per germline. CDR3 length: 17 amino acids. The ends lost 4 bases at V and 0 bases at J; junction bases unmatched: 10. The CDR3 region has the DNA TGTGCCAGCAGTGTCAAAGGACTAGCGAGAAGCTCCTACGAGCAGTACTTC. The encoded protein is CASSVKGLARSSYEQYF.

This clone was seen a single time. This chain's CDR3 is CAWSRQTLHF. The CDR3 DNA follows: TGTGCCTGGAGTCGGCAGACCCTCCACTTT. The chain combines TRBV30 with TRBJ1-6; D gene uncertain. The CDR3 extends over 10 amino acids. V lost 2 bases, J lost 14 bases, and 7 bases lay in between. Germline CDR1 and CDR2: GTSNPN and SVGIG (reference sequence).

The genes are TRBV7-8 and TRBJ2-1; D unclear. Per germline, CDR1 SGHVS and CDR2 FQNEAQ. The CDR3 totals 15 residues. V lost 0 bases to trimming and J lost 0 bases, with 6 bases between them. In DNA form, the CDR3 reads TGTGCCAGCAGCTTAGCTCTAAGCTCCTACAATGAGCAGTTCTTC. Translation gives CASSLALSSYNEQFF.

The chain employs TRBV7-3 and TRBJ2-2; D might be TRBD2 (6 bases). Germline V lookup: CDR1 SGHTA, CDR2 FQGTGA. V was pared by 4 bases and J by 7 bases, with 19 bases between. There are 16 residues in the CDR3. CDR3 coding DNA: TGTGCCAGCAGCTCAACCGCTTTCGGGAGTTTCGGGGAGCTGTTTTTT. This codes for CASSSTAFGSFGELFF.

Turning to this clone: This same CDR3 is encoded by further DNA sequences in the sample. J is TRBJ2-7 and V is TRBV7-9; TRBD1 aligns across 7 bases. V dropped 2 bases and J dropped 6; count of bases not matched to a gene: 4. There are 13 residues in the CDR3. Germline loops: CDR1 SEHNR, CDR2 FQNEAQ (reference sequence). The CDR3, as DNA: TGTGCCAGCAGCTTAACAGGGGTGGGCGAGCAGTACTTC. This encodes CASSLTGVGEQYF.

This chain joins TRBV19 and TRBJ1-5; possibly TRBD1 for D (6 bases). The CDR3 contains 13 residues. Deletions cut 4 bases from V and 8 bases from J, with 12 bases between. Germline V gives CDR1 LNHDA, CDR2 SQIVND (reference sequence). The CDR3 sequence is CASSTQEGEPQHF. The CDR3 DNA follows: TGTGCCAGTAGTACCCAAGAGGGGGAGCCCCAGCATTTT.

The rearrangement joins TRBV19 to TRBJ1-5; D is unresolved. There are 16 residues in the CDR3. Germline V gene sequence: CDR1 LNHDA, CDR2 SQIVND (reference sequence). V dropped 7 bases and J dropped 2 bases, with 18 bases sitting between them. The CDR3 loop is CASTRQAGKGNQPQHF. The CDR3 region has the DNA TGTGCCAGTACCCGCCAGGCGGGGAAAGGCAATCAGCCCCAGCATTTT.

The rearrangement uses TRBV10-1 and TRBJ1-5; D not certain. The CDR3 has 14 residues. Trimming removed 4 bases at V and 7 bases at J, with 14 bases between. CDR1 and CDR2 from the germline V gene are WNHNN and SYGVQD (reference sequence). The CDR3 DNA reads TGCGCCAGCAGTGGACCAACCCAGGAGCAGCCCCAGCATTTT. It is translated as CASSGPTQEQPQHF.

The chain combines TRBV27 with TRBJ1-2, with D possibly being TRBD1 (6 bases). The length of the CDR3 is 14 residues. The ends were cut back, 3 bases at V and 6 bases at J, with 14 bases in the middle. CDR1 and CDR2 from the germline V gene are MNHEY and SMNVEV (reference sequence). Written as DNA, the CDR3 is TGTGCCAGCAGTTTTCGGTCAAGACAGGATGGCTACACCTTC. Translated: CASSFRSRQDGYTF.

Details on this clone: In the same sample, other DNA sequences code for this CDR3. This chain links TRBV4-2 with TRBJ2-3, with D perhaps TRBD2 (7 bases). There are 17 residues in the CDR3. The germline V gene encodes CDR1 LGHNA and CDR2 YNFKEQ. Trimming stripped 3 bases from V and 3 bases from J, with 19 bases between. DNA for the CDR3: TGTGCCAGCAGCCAGACGGTTGGGGGGGGCGGGACAGATACGCAGTATTTT. It encodes CASSQTVGGGGTDTQYF.

The V and J genes are TRBV27 and TRBJ1-2, with D unresolved. This CDR3 region has 14 residues. V lost 10 bases, J lost 5 bases, and 20 bases lay in between. Germline CDR1 is MNHEY and CDR2 is SMNVEV (reference sequence). In DNA, the CDR3 is TGTGCCACAGCTTCTCTGGGGTCCCCTTATGGCTACACCTTC. Translation: CATASLGSPYGYTF.

The chain links TRBV7-2 to TRBJ2-1; 8 bases map to TRBD2. With 3 bases clipped from V and 6 bases from J, the junction kept 7 bases outside the gene matches. The germline CDR1 and CDR2 sequences are SGHTA and FQGNSA. CDR3 length: 15 amino acids. The chain's CDR3 is CASSFGGSGGNEQFF. The CDR3 DNA reads TGTGCCAGCAGCTTCGGCGGGAGCGGGGGCAATGAGCAGTTCTTC.

This sequence joins TRBV19 and TRBJ2-2, with unresolved D. Germline CDR1 and CDR2: LNHDA and SQIVND (reference sequence). There are 13 residues in the CDR3. Between the trimmed V and J ends, which lost 3 bases and 7 bases, there was a span of 9 bases. This CDR3 is CASSIGMLGELFF. Here the CDR3 DNA reads TGTGCCAGTAGTATCGGTATGCTCGGGGAGCTGTTTTTT.

The chain uses TRBV21-1 and TRBJ1-3. TRBV21-1 is deemed a pseudogene. The CDR3 length is 13 residues. The CDR3 DNA reads as TGTGCCAGCAGAAACTCGACCGGAAACACCATATATTTT. Its translation: CASRNSTGNTIYF.

The chain recombines TRBV11-3 with TRBJ2-3; D tentatively fits TRBD1 or TRBD2 (6 bases each). V gave up 0 bases and J gave up 0 bases, with 10 bases separating them. The CDR3 sequence is 16 residues long. CDR1 and CDR2 (germline): SGHNT, YENEEA. The CDR3 nucleotides are TGTGCCAGCAGCTTAGAGGGGGGCTCCAGCACAGATACGCAGTATTTT. This codes for CASSLEGGSSTDTQYF.

The chain recombines TRBV30 with TRBJ2-7; weak D call: TRBD2 (5 bases). This CDR3 has 16 residues. Trimming left V 0 bases short and J 3 bases short, with 18 bases between. Germline-derived CDR1 and CDR2 are GTSNPN and SVGIG (reference sequence). Here the CDR3 reads CAWSVPGYYAGYEQYF. The CDR3 bases are TGTGCCTGGAGTGTACCCGGCTACTATGCGGGCTACGAGCAGTACTTC.

The V call is TRBV11-2, the J call TRBJ2-7; 7 bases fit TRBD2. Per the germline V gene, CDR1 is SGHAT and CDR2 is FQNNGV. CDR3 length equals 15 residues. V gave up 5 bases and J gave up 0 bases; unmatched junction bases: 7. The CDR3 reads CASSRFGGGSYEQYF. CDR3 DNA sequence: TGTGCCAGCAGCCGTTTCGGCGGGGGCTCCTACGAGCAGTACTTC.

The rearrangement joins TRBV6-1 to TRBJ2-2; the match to TRBD1 covers 8 bases. The CDR3 is 17 residues long. V was clipped by 3 bases and J by 6 bases; unmatched bases: 12. The V gene's germline CDR1 is MNHNS and CDR2 SASEGT. DNA of the CDR3: TGTGCCAGCAGTGATGGTTTGGACAGGGTCGGCGCCGGGGAGCTGTTTTTT. Translation: CASSDGLDRVGAGELFF.

V and J are TRBV6-1 and TRBJ2-1, with unresolved D. The CDR3 is made up of 11 amino acids. Germline V CDR1 and CDR2: MNHNS, SASEGT. V dropped 9 bases and J dropped 8 bases, with 11 bases sitting between them. The CDR3 DNA reads as TGTGCCAGTCAAATCCGCGATGAGCAGTTCTTC. Protein sequence: CASQIRDEQFF.

This clone was found once. The chain is built from TRBV19 and TRBJ2-5; the match to TRBD2 covers 9 bases. The CDR3 loop spans 17 amino acids. The ends lost 5 bases at V and 5 bases at J; junction bases unmatched: 15. Germline V lookup: CDR1 LNHDA, CDR2 SQIVND (reference sequence). The DNA for the CDR3 is TGTGCCAGTAGTCCTCATAGCGGGAGAGCGGGATGGGAGACCCAGTACTTC. Amino acid sequence: CASSPHSGRAGWETQYF. The whole variable domain, remainder taken from reference TRBV19 and TRBJ2-5, is DGGITQSPKYLFRKEGQNVTLSCEQNLNHDAMYWYRQDPGQGLRLIYYSQIVNDFQKGDIAEGYSVSREKKESFPLTVTSAQKNPTAFYLCASSPHSGRAGWETQYFGPGTRLLVL.

This clone is a singleton in its sample. The V call is TRBV6-5, the J call TRBJ2-1, with TRBD1 identical over 8 bases. The junction had 0 bases not matched to a gene; V was cut back by 2 bases and J by 0 bases. The germline V gene has CDR1 MNHEY and CDR2 SVGAGI. This CDR3 has 15 residues. This CDR3 is CASSYDRGSYNEQFF. The CDR3 DNA reads TGTGCCAGCAGTTACGACAGGGGCTCCTACAATGAGCAGTTCTTC.

This clone was seen only a few times. This chain links TRBV28 with TRBJ2-3; the match to TRBD1 covers 7 bases. Per the germline V gene, CDR1 is MDHEN and CDR2 is SYDVKM. This CDR3 has 16 residues. V was pared by 7 bases and J by 7 bases, with 17 bases of the junction left unmatched. DNA of the CDR3: TGTGCCAGCACCAAAACTGACAGGGTTCGAGGAAATACGCAGTATTTT. Its protein product is CASTKTDRVRGNTQYF. Variable domain in full (rest from reference TRBV28 and TRBJ2-3): DVKVTQSSRYLVKRTGEKVFLECVQDMDHENMFWYRQDPGLGLRLIYFSYDVKMKEKGDIPEGYSVSREKKERFSLILESASTNQTSMYLCASTKTDRVRGNTQYFGPGTRLTVL.

The chain has TRBV15 and TRBJ2-6; D remains unclear. The CDR3 consists of 15 residues. CDR1 is LNHNV and CDR2 is YYDKDF in the germline V gene (reference sequence). V was clipped by 5 bases and J by 1 base, with 9 bases between them. The DNA for the CDR3 is TGTGCCACCAGCGTGCTAGGGTCTGGGGCCAACGTCCTGACTTTC. Its protein product is CATSVLGSGANVLTF.

This sequence joins TRBV10-3 and TRBJ2-7, with 7 positions matching TRBD1. Germline V gene lookup returns CDR1 ENHRY and CDR2 SYGVKD. The CDR3 runs to 16 residues. The V segment lost 5 bases and the J segment 0 bases; nucleotides outside the gene matches: 10. In nucleotides, the CDR3 is TGTGCCATCAGTCAAGACACAGGGGACAGCTCCTACGAGCAGTACTTC. This codes for CAISQDTGDSSYEQYF.